This T cell receptor beta chain was documented in a study of human T cells and chemical hapten exposure. This clonotype showed up many times. TCRdb re-called the RACE reads with MiXCR, one entry per CDR3 protein. The sample lists under 450,000 distinct CDR3 sequences; nearly 6.5% were seen once. The time point was: patch test 2, 6 weeks after DPC sensitization. The sample's treatment: therapeutic diphenylcyclopropenone sensitization with weekly scalp DPC. This material consisted of whole blood, taken in connection with sensitization to the hapten diphenylcyclopropenone (DPC). The sequence was obtained from a woman between 18 and 30 years old with alopecia areata. Some clones in this sample may be carry-over from other donors' samples.

This CDR3 reads CASSSGSETQYF. The CDR3 DNA is TGTGCCAGCAGTTCGGGGAGCGAGACCCAGTACTTC. This rearrangement joins TRBV6-5 to TRBJ2-5; maybe TRBD2 (5 bases). The V gene's germline CDR1 is MNHEY and CDR2 SVGAGI. V dropped 4 bases and J dropped 5 bases, with 8 bases sitting between them. The CDR3 length is 12 residues.